The clone carrying this TCR beta chain was picked up one time. Its antigen remains unidentified. This sample is part of a study of cytotoxic CD8 clonotypes in ibrutinib-treated CLL. The data were produced by immunoSEQ multiplex PCR, yet TCRdb's version contains in-frame clones alone and is incomplete. The sample yields approximately 320,000 clones, 67% seen once. General study results and limits: Increased clonality at ibrutinib response gave way to a return toward baseline at progression. Public clonotypes, rarely seen, contracted or held steady on treatment.

CDR3 length: 14 amino acids. The germline gives CDR1 SGHTA, CDR2 FQGNSA. V was shortened by 1 base and J by 4 bases, with 10 bases between the two germline ends. This specimen was PBMCs, taken after 36 months of ibrutinib treatment. This chain joins TRBV7-2 and TRBJ2-5; either TRBD1 or TRBD2 may supply D (6 bases each). The receptor was derived from a human donor with chronic lymphocytic leukemia. The CDR3 nucleotides are TGTGCCAGCAGCTTAGACGGGGGCCGAGAGACCCAGTACTTC. Its translation is CASSLDGGRETQYF.